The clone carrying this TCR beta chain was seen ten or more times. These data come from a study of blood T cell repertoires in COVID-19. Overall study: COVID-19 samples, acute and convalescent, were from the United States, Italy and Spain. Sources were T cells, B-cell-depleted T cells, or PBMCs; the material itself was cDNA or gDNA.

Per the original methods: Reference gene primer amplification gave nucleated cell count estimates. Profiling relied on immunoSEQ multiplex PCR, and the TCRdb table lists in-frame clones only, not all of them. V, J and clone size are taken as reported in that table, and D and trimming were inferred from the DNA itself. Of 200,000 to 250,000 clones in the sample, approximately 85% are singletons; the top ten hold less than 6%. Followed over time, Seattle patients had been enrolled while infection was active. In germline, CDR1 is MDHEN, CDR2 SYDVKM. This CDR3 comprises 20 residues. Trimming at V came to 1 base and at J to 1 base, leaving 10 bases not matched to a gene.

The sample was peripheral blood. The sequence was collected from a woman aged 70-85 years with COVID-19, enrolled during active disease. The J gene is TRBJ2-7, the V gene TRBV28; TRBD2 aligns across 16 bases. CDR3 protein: CASSLLLTGLAGGPSYEQYF. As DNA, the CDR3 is TGTGCCAGCAGTTTATTACTGACGGGACTAGCGGGAGGGCCTTCCTACGAGCAGTACTTC.